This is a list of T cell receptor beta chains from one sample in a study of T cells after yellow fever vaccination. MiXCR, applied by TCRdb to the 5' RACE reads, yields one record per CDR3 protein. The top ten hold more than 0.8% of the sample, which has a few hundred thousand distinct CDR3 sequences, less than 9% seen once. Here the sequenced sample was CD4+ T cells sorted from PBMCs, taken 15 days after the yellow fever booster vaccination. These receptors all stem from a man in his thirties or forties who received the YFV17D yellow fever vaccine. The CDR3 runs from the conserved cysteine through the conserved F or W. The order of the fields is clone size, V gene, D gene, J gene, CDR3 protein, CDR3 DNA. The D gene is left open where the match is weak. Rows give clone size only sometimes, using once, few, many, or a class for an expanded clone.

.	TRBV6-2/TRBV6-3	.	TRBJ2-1	CASSNGGVTYNEQFF	TGTGCCAGCAGTAACGGGGGAGTCACCTACAATGAGCAGTTCTTC
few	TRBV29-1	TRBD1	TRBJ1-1	CSVGDRAKAEAFF	TGCAGCGTTGGAGACAGGGCTAAGGCTGAAGCTTTCTTT
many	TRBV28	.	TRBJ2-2	CASSLLTGELFF	TGTGCCAGCAGTTTGTTGACCGGGGAGCTGTTTTTT
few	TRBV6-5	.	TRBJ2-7	CASSYGGGTYEQYF	TGTGCCAGCAGTTACGGAGGAGGTACCTACGAGCAGTACTTC
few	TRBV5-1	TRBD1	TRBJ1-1	CASSSGQANTEAFF	TGCGCCAGCAGCTCGGGACAGGCGAATACTGAAGCTTTCTTT
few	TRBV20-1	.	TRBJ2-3	CSARAPDSTDTQYF	TGCAGTGCTAGAGCTCCCGATTCCACAGATACGCAGTATTTT
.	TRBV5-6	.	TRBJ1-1	CASSLRPGDTEAFF	TGTGCCAGCAGCTTGCGTCCGGGGGACACTGAAGCTTTCTTT
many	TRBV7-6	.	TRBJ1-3	CASSVSDSGNTIYF	TGTGCCAGCAGCGTCAGCGACTCTGGAAACACCATATATTTT
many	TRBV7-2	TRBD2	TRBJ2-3	CASSFLPSGRADTQYF	TGTGCCAGCAGCTTTCTCCCTAGCGGGAGGGCAGATACGCAGTATTTT
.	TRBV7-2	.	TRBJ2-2	CASSLAVLAGELFF	TGTGCCAGCAGCTTAGCGGTTCTAGCGGGGGAGCTGTTTTTT
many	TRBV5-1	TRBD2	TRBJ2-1	CASSLGLPSSYNEQFF	TGCGCCAGCAGCCTGGGACTACCGAGCTCCTACAATGAGCAGTTCTTC
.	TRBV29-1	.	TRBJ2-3	CSSLGTDTQYF	TGCAGCTCACTAGGCACAGATACGCAGTATTTT
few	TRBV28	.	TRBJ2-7	CASEHVGDASYEQYF	TGTGCCAGCGAGCATGTAGGGGACGCTTCCTACGAGCAGTACTTC
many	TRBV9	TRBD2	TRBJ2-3	CASSPRGLAGRDTQYF	TGTGCCAGCAGCCCCAGGGGCCTAGCGGGGCGGGATACGCAGTATTTT
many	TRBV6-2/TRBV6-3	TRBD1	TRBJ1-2	CATKTRGQLLNYGYTF	TGTGCCACCAAAACCCGGGGACAGCTGCTTAACTATGGCTACACCTTC
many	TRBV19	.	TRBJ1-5	CASSTQKYNQPQHF	TGTGCCAGTAGTACCCAAAAATACAATCAGCCCCAGCATTTT
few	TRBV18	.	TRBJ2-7	CASTQGGHEQYF	TGTGCCAGCACGCAGGGGGGCCACGAGCAGTACTTC
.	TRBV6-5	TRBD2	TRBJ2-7	CASSRLAGRYEQYF	TGTGCCAGCAGTCGACTAGCGGGTCGCTACGAGCAGTACTTC